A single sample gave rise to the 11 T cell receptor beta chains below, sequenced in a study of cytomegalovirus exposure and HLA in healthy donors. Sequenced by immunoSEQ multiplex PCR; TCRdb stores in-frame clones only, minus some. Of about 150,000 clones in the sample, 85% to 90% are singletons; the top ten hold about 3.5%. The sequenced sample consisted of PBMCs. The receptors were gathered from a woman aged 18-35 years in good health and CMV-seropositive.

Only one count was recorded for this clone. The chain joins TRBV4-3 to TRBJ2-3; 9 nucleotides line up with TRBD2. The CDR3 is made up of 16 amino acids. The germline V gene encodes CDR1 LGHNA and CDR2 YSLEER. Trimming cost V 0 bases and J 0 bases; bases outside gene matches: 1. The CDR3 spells CASSQETSGSTDTQYF. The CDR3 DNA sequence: TGCGCCAGCAGCCAAGAGACTAGCGGAAGCACAGATACGCAGTATTTT.

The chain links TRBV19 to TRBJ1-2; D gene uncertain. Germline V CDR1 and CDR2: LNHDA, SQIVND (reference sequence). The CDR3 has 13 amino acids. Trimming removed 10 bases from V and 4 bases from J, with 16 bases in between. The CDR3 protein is CATLAPERYGYTF. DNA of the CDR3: TGTGCCACCCTCGCCCCCGAGCGCTATGGCTACACCTTC.

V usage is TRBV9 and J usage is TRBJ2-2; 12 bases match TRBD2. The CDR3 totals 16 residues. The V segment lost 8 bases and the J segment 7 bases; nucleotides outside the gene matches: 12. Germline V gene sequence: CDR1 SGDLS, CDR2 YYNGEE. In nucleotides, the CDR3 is TGTGCCAGGATAGAGACTAGCGGGAGTTCGGGCGGGGAGCTGTTTTTT. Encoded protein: CARIETSGSSGGELFF.

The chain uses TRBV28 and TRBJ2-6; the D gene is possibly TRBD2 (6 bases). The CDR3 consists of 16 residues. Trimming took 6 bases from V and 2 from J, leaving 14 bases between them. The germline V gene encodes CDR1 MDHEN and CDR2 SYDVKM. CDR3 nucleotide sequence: TGTGCCAGCAGGAATAGGGGAGGAACTGGGGCCAACGTCCTGACTTTC. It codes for CASRNRGGTGANVLTF.

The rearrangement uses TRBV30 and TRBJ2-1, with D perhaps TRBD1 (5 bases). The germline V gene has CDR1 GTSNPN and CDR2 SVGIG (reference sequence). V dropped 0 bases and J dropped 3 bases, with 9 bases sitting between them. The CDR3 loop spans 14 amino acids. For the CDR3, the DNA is TGTGCCTGGAGTGTACAACAGGTCTACAATGAGCAGTTCTTC. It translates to CAWSVQQVYNEQFF.

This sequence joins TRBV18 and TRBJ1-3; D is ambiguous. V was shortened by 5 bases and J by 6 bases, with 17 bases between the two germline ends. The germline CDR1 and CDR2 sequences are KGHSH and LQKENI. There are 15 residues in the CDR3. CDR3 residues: CASSDETTLANTIYF. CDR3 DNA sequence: TGTGCCAGCTCAGATGAGACTACCCTTGCAAACACCATATATTTT.

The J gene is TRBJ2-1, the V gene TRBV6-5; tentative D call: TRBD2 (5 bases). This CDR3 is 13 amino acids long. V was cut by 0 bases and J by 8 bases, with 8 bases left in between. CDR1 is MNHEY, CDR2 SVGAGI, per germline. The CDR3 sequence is CASSYSEADEQFF. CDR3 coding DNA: TGTGCCAGCAGTTACTCGGAGGCTGATGAGCAGTTCTTC.

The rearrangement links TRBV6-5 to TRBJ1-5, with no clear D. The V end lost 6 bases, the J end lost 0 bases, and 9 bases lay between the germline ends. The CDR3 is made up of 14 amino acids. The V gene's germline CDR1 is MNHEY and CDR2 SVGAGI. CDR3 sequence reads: CASSVTVSNQPQHF. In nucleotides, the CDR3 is TGTGCCAGCAGCGTAACAGTTAGCAATCAGCCCCAGCATTTT.

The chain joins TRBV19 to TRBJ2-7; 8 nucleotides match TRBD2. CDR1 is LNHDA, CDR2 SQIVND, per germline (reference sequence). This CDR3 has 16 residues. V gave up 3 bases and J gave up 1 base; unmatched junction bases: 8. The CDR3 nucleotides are TGTGCCAGTAGTATGAGCGGAGCGGGAGATTCCTACGAGCAGTACTTC. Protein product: CASSMSGAGDSYEQYF.

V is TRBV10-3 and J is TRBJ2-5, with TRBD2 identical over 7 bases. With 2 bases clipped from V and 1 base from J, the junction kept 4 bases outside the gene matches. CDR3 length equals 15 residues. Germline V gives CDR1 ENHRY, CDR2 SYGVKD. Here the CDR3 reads CAISEGGRAQETQYF. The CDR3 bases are TGTGCCATCAGTGAGGGGGGGAGGGCCCAAGAGACCCAGTACTTC.

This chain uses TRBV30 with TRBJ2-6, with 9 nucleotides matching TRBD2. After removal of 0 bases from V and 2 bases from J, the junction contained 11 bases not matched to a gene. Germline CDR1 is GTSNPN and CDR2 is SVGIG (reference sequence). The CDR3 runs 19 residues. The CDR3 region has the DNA TGTGCCTGGAGTGTAAAGACTAGCGGAGTCCTGGCTGGGGCCAACGTCCTGACTTTC. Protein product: CAWSVKTSGVLAGANVLTF.